The clone carrying this T cell receptor (beta chain) turned up a few times. The target antigen is unknown. The use of a sample-barcoded 5' primer and a J-beta primer mix characterized a second PCR of roughly 6 to 11 cycles. Researchers report that a template-switch adaptor with 12 random nucleotides tagged each cDNA molecule. TCRdb ran MiXCR on the 5' RACE reads and lists one entry per CDR3 protein. The sample lists 1.8 million or so distinct CDR3 sequences; about 39% were seen once. The sample comes from a study of blood T cells in healthy people across ages. Study observations and caveats: In long-lived donors, naive CD4+ cell counts and diversity exceeded those of aged donors.

The trim removed 5 bases at V and 5 bases at J, leaving 6 bases unmatched. CDR3 length: 13 amino acids. The germline V gene has CDR1 SGHTA and CDR2 FQGNSA. Source material: blood. This chain links TRBV7-2 with TRBJ2-7; 7 bases are a match to TRBD1. This receptor was obtained from a human donor in good health. The CDR3 is CASSQTGAHEQYF. The DNA for the CDR3 is TGTGCCAGCAGCCAAACAGGGGCCCACGAGCAGTACTTC.